The 17 T cell receptor beta chains given below trace back to one sample, sequenced in a study of blood T cell repertoires in COVID-19. TCRdb's table, derived via immunoSEQ multiplex PCR, lists solely in-frame clones and lacks some. This repertoire shows about 26,000 clones, approximately 77% found once; its top ten account for less than 15%. Sequenced: peripheral blood. The receptors were gathered from a man older than 75 with active or convalescent COVID-19.

The chain combines TRBV12-3 or TRBV12-4 with TRBJ1-2; maybe TRBD1 (6 bases). CDR3 length: 13 residues. V dropped 4 bases and J dropped 8 bases, with 14 bases sitting between them. CDR3 residues: CASSSRGGMGYTF. CDR3 coding DNA: TGTGCCAGCAGTTCAAGGGGGGGGATGGGCTACACCTTC.

The gene calls are TRBV6-2 or TRBV6-3 and TRBJ1-2; TRBD1 might be the D (6 bases). The CDR3 is 18 amino acids. V shed 0 bases and J shed 1 base, with 18 bases lying between them. CDR1 is MNHEY and CDR2 is SVGEGT in the germline V gene. The CDR3 nucleotides are TGTGCCAGCAGTTACTCACGGGACACCCCTCATAATAACTATGGCTACACCTTC. Its protein is CASSYSRDTPHNNYGYTF.

J is TRBJ2-1 and V is TRBV5-8; 9 nucleotides match TRBD1. The length of the CDR3 is 14 residues. V lost 3 bases, J lost 7 bases, and 5 bases stayed unmatched. The germline V gene has CDR1 SGHTS and CDR2 YDEGEE. As DNA, the CDR3 is TGTGCCAGCAGCTCACAGGGGGCGCGTAATGAGCAGTTCTTC. Translating gives CASSSQGARNEQFF.

The rearrangement joins TRBV7-2 to TRBJ2-1; TRBD2 agrees at 11 bases. Germline V gene sequence: CDR1 SGHTA, CDR2 FQGNSA. Trimming cost V 6 bases and J 4 bases; bases outside gene matches: 5. The CDR3 totals 15 residues. Here the CDR3 DNA reads TGTGCCAGCAGAAAGACTAGCGGGACGTACAATGAGCAGTTCTTC. It codes for CASRKTSGTYNEQFF.

The chain links TRBV12-5 to TRBJ1-5; no reliable D call. Germline V gene sequence: CDR1 LGHNT, CDR2 FRNRAP. The CDR3 is made up of 14 amino acids. V was shortened by 1 base and J by 5 bases, with 9 bases between the two germline ends. CDR3 coding DNA: TGTGCTAGTGGTTTGGCAGGAACATATCAGCCCCAGCATTTT. Its translation: CASGLAGTYQPQHF.

This clone was seen more than once but under ten times. The V call is TRBV10-3, the J call TRBJ1-2, with TRBD1 identical over 7 bases. CDR1 is ENHRY and CDR2 is SYGVKD in the germline V gene. The CDR3 sequence is 14 residues long. The V segment lost 10 bases and the J segment 5 bases; nucleotides outside the gene matches: 13. CDR3 nucleotide sequence: TGTGCCACCTGGGACAGAGACGGCTCTTATGGCTACACCTTC. It encodes CATWDRDGSYGYTF.

There are a few counts of this clone. The V call is TRBV11-2, the J call TRBJ1-2; possible D gene TRBD1, 6 bases. This CDR3 comprises 16 residues. Germline lookup yields CDR1 SGHAT and CDR2 FQNNGV. V lost 4 bases to trimming and J lost 1 base, with 16 bases between them. In DNA form, the CDR3 reads TGTGCCAGCAGCTACCTAAGGACAGCTTTTAACTATGGCTACACCTTC. Amino acid sequence: CASSYLRTAFNYGYTF.

This clone was seen a few times. This chain connects TRBV27 to TRBJ1-6; D unclear. The CDR3 extends over 17 amino acids. V was clipped by 7 bases and J by 0 bases, with 16 bases between them. In germline, CDR1 is MNHEY, CDR2 SMNVEV (reference sequence). The CDR3 bases are TGTGCCAGCACGAGGGCTCCCAGAAGCTCCTATAATTCACCCCTCCACTTT. This translates into CASTRAPRSSYNSPLHF.

This chain joins TRBV9 and TRBJ2-5, with 8 nucleotides matching TRBD2. The CDR3 spans 15 residues. V lost 0 bases and J lost 2; bases outside the gene matches: 3. Looked up from germline, CDR1 is SGDLS and CDR2 is YYNGEE. The DNA for the CDR3 is TGTGCCAGCAGCGTAGTGGCTAGCGGGCAAGAGACCCAGTACTTC. Translated: CASSVVASGQETQYF.

The CDR3 nucleotides are TGTGCCAGCAGCTCGCCCGGCGGGACAGGCGGAAACACCATATATTTT. This encodes CASSSPGGTGGNTIYF. This sequence joins TRBV5-8 and TRBJ1-3; 8 positions match TRBD1. V was pared by 3 bases and J by 4 bases, with 9 bases of the junction left unmatched. Germline-derived CDR1 and CDR2 are SGHTS and YDEGEE. This CDR3 has 16 residues.

V and J are TRBV5-1 and TRBJ2-1, with 7 bases aligning to TRBD1. This CDR3 contains 15 residues. The V segment lost 0 bases and the J segment 6 bases; nucleotides outside the gene matches: 6. Germline loops: CDR1 SGHRS, CDR2 YFSETQ. The CDR3 nucleotides read TGCGCCAGCAGCTTGGCACAGGGGATTGGCAATGAGCAGTTCTTC. Protein: CASSLAQGIGNEQFF.

The chain uses TRBV6-5 and TRBJ2-2, with D perhaps matching TRBD1 (5 bases). This CDR3 region has 14 residues. Germline lookup yields CDR1 MNHEY and CDR2 SVGAGI. V was cut by 2 bases and J by 6 bases, with 10 bases left in between. CDR3 coding DNA: TGTGCCAGCAGTTACACTATAGGGGCCGGGGAGCTGTTTTTT. Its translation is CASSYTIGAGELFF.

V and J are TRBV7-7 and TRBJ2-6; D is unresolved. There are 15 residues in the CDR3. V dropped 8 bases and J dropped 0 bases, with 11 bases sitting between them. The germline gives CDR1 SSHAT, CDR2 FNYEAQ (reference sequence). CDR3 sequence (DNA): TGTGCCAGCGCCCCCCCGGGCTCTGGGGCCAACGTCCTGACTTTC. Translation gives CASAPPGSGANVLTF. Variable domain in full (rest from reference TRBV7-7 and TRBJ2-6): GAGVSQSPRYKVTKRGQDVTLRCDPISSHATLYWYQQALGQGPEFLTYFNYEAQPDKSGLPSDRFSAERPEGSISTLTIQRTEQRDSAMYRCASAPPGSGANVLTFGAGSRLTVL.

This chain links TRBV4-1 with TRBJ2-3; 7 bases fit TRBD2. This CDR3 has 16 residues. Germline lookup yields CDR1 MGHRA and CDR2 YSYEKL. V lost 4 bases, J lost 0 bases, and 7 bases stayed unmatched. CDR3: CASSRGSPTSTDTQYF. CDR3 DNA sequence: TGCGCCAGCAGCCGCGGGAGCCCGACTAGCACAGATACGCAGTATTTT.

The J gene is TRBJ2-3, the V gene TRBV4-2; D possibly corresponds to TRBD2 (6 bases). The germline gives CDR1 LGHNA, CDR2 YNFKEQ. CDR3 length: 15 residues. Trimming removed 7 bases from V and 5 bases from J, with 19 bases in between. The CDR3 protein is CASNSASGAIDTQYF. CDR3 nucleotide sequence: TGTGCCAGCAATTCGGCCTCGGGAGCCATAGATACGCAGTATTTT.

The chain combines TRBV6-5 with TRBJ2-7; 10 nucleotides agree with TRBD1. The CDR3 extends over 14 amino acids. From germline, CDR1 is MNHEY and CDR2 SVGAGI. V lost 2 bases, J lost 2 bases, and 0 bases stayed unmatched. CDR3 region: CASSYGTGAYEQYF. The CDR3 DNA sequence: TGTGCCAGCAGTTACGGGACAGGGGCCTACGAGCAGTACTTC.

This clone turned up a few times. V is TRBV24-1 and J is TRBJ1-2; D gene ambiguous. V dropped 5 bases and J dropped 0 bases, with 9 bases sitting between them. This CDR3 has 14 amino acids. Germline V gene data show CDR1 as KGHDR and CDR2 as SFDVKD. The CDR3 sequence is CATSGASPNYGYTF. The CDR3 DNA is TGTGCCACCAGTGGGGCTAGCCCTAACTATGGCTACACCTTC.